The TCR beta chain under discussion was sequenced for a study of blood T cells in healthy people across ages. The germline V gene has CDR1 LGHNA and CDR2 YNFKEQ. The CDR3 totals 16 residues. Trimming stripped 5 bases from V and 1 base from J, with 15 bases between. Primers used in a second PCR of about 6 to 11 cycles were a sample-barcoded 5' primer and a J-beta primer mix. TCRdb re-called the 5' RACE reads through MiXCR, storing one row per CDR3 protein. The repertoire has 1.5 million to 2 million distinct CDR3 sequences, 30% to 40% of them found once; the top ten carry over 9%. What was sequenced was blood. The sequence came from a young woman in good health. The V gene is TRBV4-2, the J gene TRBJ1-3, with D perhaps TRBD1 (6 bases). CDR3 in DNA: TGTGCCAGCAGCGTTTTCGGGGGCTCTTCTGGAAACACCATATATTTT. Translated: CASSVFGGSSGNTIYF.